This T cell receptor beta chain emerged from a study of blood T cell repertoires in COVID-19. Study-wide background: From T cells, B-cell-depleted T cells, or PBMCs came the material, which was cDNA or gDNA.

J gave up 9 bases and V 5 bases, and 7 bases lay outside the gene matches. The CDR3 contains 14 residues. The germline V gene encodes CDR1 GTSNPN and CDR2 SVGIG (reference sequence). Under the authors' procedure: Reference gene primer amplification gave nucleated cell count estimates. Method: immunoSEQ multiplex PCR; TCRdb's copy keeps in-frame clones and lacks some. The V and J calls and clone size are taken from that table; D and trimming were inferred from the DNA. The repertoire holds approximately 100,000 clones, with approximately 84% as singletons. V and J are TRBV30 and TRBJ2-1; 13 bases match TRBD2. The receptor was derived from a man between 65 and 79 years old with acute or convalescent COVID-19. Source material: peripheral blood. The CDR3 protein is CAWDGTSGMGEQFF. Here the CDR3 DNA reads TGTGCCTGGGACGGGACTAGCGGGATGGGTGAGCAGTTCTTC. Looking up the rest from reference TRBV30 and TRBJ2-1 gives the full variable domain: SQTIHQWPATLVQPVGSPLSLECTVEGTSNPNLYWYRQAAGRGLQLLFYSVGIGQISSEVPQNLSASRPQDRQFILSSKKLLLSDSGFYLCAWDGTSGMGEQFFGPGTRLTVL.